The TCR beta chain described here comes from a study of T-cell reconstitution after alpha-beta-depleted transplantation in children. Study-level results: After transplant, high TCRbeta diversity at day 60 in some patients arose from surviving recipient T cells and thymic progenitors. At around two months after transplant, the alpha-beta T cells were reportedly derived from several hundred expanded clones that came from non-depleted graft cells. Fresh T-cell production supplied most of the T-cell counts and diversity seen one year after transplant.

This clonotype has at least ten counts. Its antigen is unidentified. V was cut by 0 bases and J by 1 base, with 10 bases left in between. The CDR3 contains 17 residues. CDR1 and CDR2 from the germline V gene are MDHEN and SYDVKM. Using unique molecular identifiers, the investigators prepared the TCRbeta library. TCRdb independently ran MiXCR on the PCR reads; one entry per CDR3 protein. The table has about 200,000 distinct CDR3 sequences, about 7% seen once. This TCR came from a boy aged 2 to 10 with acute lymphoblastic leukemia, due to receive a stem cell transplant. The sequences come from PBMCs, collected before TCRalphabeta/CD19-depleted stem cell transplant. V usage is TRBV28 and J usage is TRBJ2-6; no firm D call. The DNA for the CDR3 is TGTGCCAGCAGTTTATGGCCCTGGGCGTCTGGGGCCAACGTCCTGACTTTC. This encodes CASSLWPWASGANVLTF.